These 4 T cell receptor beta chains were sequenced from one sample in a study of PD-1 blockade in classical Hodgkin lymphoma. Specified time point: newly diagnosed, previously untreated cHL patient sample. The authors purified CD4+ T cells from thawed PBMCs by magnetic negative selection. TCRdb's copy holds only in-frame clones and misses some; the assay was immunoSEQ multiplex PCR. This repertoire shows 20,000 to 25,000 clones, less than 95% found once; its top ten account for more than 0.45%. Sequencing input: CD4+ T cells from blood. The source of these receptors is a human donor with classical Hodgkin lymphoma.

About this clone: Compared with germline, one end of the junction differs, possibly owing to a read error. The chain employs TRBV7-9 and TRBJ2-1; the match to TRBD2 covers 8 bases. Germline CDR1 SEHNR, CDR2 FQNEAQ (reference sequence). There are 16 residues in the CDR3. The DNA of the CDR3 is TGTGCCAGCAGCCTGGGAAAGTCGGGACTAGTCTACCCCCAACTCTTC. As protein: CASSLGKSGLVYPQLF. Based on the CDR3 plus reference TRBV7-9 and TRBJ2-1, the full variable domain is DTGVSQNPRHKITKRGQNVTFRCDPISEHNRLYWYRQTLGQGPEFLTYFQNEAQLEKSRLLSDRFSAERPKGSFSTLEIQRTEQGDSAMYLCASSLGKSGLVYPQLFGPGTRLTVL.

V and J are TRBV10-3 and TRBJ1-4; 8 nucleotides align to TRBD1. The CDR3 spans 16 residues. Germline-derived CDR1 and CDR2 are ENHRY and SYGVKD. V trimming: 0 bases; J trimming: 2 bases; junction bases outside the gene matches: 2. The CDR3 DNA follows: TGTGCCATCAGTGAGTCGACAGGGGCTACTAATGAAAAACTGTTTTTT. Translation: CAISESTGATNEKLFF.

The chain is built from TRBV4-2 and TRBJ2-1; 10 bases align to TRBD2. The CDR3 covers 15 residues. The V gene's germline CDR1 is LGHNA and CDR2 YNFKEQ. The trim removed 2 bases at V and 6 bases at J, leaving 4 bases unmatched. In DNA, the CDR3 is TGTGCCAGCAGCCAAAGACTAGCGGGTACCAATGAGCAGTTCTTC. Translation: CASSQRLAGTNEQFF.

This clone was detected once. The rearrangement joins TRBV21-1 to TRBJ2-3. TRBV21-1 is flagged as a pseudogene. CDR3 length equals 14 residues. This chain's CDR3 is CASSKGISTDTQYF. CDR3 in DNA: TGTGCCAGCAGCAAAGGAATTAGCACAGATACGCAGTATTTT.